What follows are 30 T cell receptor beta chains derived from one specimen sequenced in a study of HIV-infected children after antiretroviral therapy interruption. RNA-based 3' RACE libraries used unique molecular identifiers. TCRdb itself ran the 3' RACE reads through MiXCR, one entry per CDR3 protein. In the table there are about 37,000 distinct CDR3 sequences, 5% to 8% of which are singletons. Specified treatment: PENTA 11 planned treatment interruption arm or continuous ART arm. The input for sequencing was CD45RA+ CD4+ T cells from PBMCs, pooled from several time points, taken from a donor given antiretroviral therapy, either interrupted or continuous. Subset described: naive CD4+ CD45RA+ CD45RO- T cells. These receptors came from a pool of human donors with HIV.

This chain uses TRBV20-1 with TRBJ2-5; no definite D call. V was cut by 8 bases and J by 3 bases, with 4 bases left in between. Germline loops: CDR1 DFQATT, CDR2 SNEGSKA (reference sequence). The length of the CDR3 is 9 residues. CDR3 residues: CSLKETQYF. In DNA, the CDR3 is TGCAGTCTTAAAGAGACCCAGTACTTC.

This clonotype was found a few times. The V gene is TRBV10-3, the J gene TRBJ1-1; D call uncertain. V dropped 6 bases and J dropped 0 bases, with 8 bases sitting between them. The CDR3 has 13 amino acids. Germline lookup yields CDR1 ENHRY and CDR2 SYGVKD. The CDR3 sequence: CAISDSVNTEAFF. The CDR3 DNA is TGTGCCATCAGCGACTCAGTGAACACTGAAGCTTTCTTT.

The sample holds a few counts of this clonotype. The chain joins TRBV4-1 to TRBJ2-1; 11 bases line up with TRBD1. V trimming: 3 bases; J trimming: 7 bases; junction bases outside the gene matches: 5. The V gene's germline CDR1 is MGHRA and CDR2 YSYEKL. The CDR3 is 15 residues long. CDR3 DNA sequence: TGCGCCAGCAGCCATATGGGGACAGGGGGGAATGAGCAGTTCTTC. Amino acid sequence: CASSHMGTGGNEQFF.

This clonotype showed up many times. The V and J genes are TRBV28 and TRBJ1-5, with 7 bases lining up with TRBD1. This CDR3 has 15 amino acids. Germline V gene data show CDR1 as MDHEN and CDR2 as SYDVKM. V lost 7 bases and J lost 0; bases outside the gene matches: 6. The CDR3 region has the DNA TGTGCCAGCACCAGGGGGGGGTATAGCAATCAGCCCCAGCATTTT. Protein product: CASTRGGYSNQPQHF. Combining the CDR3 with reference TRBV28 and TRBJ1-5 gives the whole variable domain DVKVTQSSRYLVKRTGEKVFLECVQDMDHENMFWYRQDPGLGLRLIYFSYDVKMKEKGDIPEGYSVSREKKERFSLILESASTNQTSMYLCASTRGGYSNQPQHFGDGTRLSIL.

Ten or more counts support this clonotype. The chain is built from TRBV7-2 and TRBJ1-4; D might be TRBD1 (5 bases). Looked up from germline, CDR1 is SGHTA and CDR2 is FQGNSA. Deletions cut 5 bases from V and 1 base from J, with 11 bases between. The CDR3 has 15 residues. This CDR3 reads CASSRRGGTNEKLFF. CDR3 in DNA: TGTGCCAGCAGCCGCCGTGGGGGAACTAATGAAAAACTGTTTTTT. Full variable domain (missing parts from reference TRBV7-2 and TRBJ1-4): GAGVSQSPSNKVTEKGKDVELRCDPISGHTALYWYRQSLGQGLEFLIYFQGNSAPDKSGLPSDRFSAERTGGSVSTLTIQRTQQEDSAVYLCASSRRGGTNEKLFFGSGTQLSVL.

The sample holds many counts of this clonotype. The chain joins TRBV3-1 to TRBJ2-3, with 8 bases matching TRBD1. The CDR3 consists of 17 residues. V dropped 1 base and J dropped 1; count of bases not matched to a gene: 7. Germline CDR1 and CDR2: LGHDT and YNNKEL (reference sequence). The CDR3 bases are TGTGCCAGCAGCCAAGTCAGGGGGCCAAAAGGCACAGATACGCAGTATTTT. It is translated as CASSQVRGPKGTDTQYF.

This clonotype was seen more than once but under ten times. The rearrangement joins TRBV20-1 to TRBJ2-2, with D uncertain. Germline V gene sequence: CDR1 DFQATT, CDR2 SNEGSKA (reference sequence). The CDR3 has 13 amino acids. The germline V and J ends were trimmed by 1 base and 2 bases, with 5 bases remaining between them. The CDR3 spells CSARVHNTGELFF. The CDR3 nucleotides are TGCAGTGCTAGAGTTCACAACACCGGGGAGCTGTTTTTT.

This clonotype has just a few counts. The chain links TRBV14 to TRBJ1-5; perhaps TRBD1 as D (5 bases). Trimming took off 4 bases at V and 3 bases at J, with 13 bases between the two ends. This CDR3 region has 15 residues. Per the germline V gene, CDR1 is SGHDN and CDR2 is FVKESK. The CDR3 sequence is CASSRSGTDNQPQHF. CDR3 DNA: TGTGCCAGCAGCCGATCCGGGACTGACAATCAGCCCCAGCATTTT.

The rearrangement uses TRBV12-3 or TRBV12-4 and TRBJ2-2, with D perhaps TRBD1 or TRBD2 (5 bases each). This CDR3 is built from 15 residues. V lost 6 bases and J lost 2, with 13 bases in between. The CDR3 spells CASRTGTLNTGELFF. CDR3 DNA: TGTGCCAGCAGAACTGGGACGCTTAACACCGGGGAGCTGTTTTTT.

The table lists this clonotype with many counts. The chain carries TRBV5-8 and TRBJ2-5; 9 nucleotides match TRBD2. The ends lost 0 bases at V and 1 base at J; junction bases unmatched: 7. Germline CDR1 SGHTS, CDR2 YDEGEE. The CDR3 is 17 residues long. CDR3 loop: CASSLVALAGRQETQYF. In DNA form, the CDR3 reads TGTGCCAGCAGCTTGGTTGCGCTAGCGGGACGCCAAGAGACCCAGTACTTC.

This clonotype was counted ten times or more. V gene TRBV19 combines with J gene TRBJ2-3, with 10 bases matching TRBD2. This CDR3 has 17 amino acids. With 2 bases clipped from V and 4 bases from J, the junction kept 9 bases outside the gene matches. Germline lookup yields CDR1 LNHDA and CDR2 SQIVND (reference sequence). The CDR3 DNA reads TGTGCCAGTAGTATACCCATAGCAGCGGGAGGGCCAGATACGCAGTATTTT. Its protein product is CASSIPIAAGGPDTQYF.

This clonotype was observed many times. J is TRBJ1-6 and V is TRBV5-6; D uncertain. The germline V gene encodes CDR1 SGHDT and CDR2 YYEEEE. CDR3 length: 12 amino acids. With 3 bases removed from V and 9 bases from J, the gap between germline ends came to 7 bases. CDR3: CASSSVVSPLHF. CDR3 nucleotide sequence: TGTGCCAGCAGCTCGGTCGTTTCACCCCTCCACTTT. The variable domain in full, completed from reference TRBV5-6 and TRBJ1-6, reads DAGVTQSPTHLIKTRGQQVTLRCSPKSGHDTVSWYQQALGQGPQFIFQYYEEEERQRGNFPDRFSGHQFPNYSSELNVNALLLGDSALYLCASSSVVSPLHFGNGTRLTVT.

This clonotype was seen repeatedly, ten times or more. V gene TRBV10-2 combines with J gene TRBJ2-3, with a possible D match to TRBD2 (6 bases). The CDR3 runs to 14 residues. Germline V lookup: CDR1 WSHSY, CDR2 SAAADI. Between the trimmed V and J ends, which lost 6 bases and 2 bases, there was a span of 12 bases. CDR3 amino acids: CASRRAGITDTQYF. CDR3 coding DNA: TGCGCCAGCAGGAGGGCGGGAATCACAGATACGCAGTATTTT.

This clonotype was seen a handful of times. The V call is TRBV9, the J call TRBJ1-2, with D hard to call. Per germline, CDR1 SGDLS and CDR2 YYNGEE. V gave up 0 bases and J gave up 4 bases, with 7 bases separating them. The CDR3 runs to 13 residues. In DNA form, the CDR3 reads TGTGCCAGCAGCGTAGTCCCTTTCTATGGCTACACCTTC. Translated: CASSVVPFYGYTF.

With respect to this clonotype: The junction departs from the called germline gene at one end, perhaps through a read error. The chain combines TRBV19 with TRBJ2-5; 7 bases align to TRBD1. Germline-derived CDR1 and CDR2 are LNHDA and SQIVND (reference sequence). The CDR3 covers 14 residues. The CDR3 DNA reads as TGTGTCAGTAGCCGATGGACAGGCCAAGAGACCCAGTACTTC. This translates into CVSSRWTGQETQYF.

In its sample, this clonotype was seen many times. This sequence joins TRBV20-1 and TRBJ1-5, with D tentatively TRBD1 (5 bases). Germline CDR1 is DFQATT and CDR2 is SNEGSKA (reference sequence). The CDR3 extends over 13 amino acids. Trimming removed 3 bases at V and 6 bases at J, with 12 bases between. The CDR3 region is CSASRQGGQPQHF. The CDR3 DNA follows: TGCAGTGCTAGTCGGCAGGGTGGTCAGCCCCAGCATTTT.

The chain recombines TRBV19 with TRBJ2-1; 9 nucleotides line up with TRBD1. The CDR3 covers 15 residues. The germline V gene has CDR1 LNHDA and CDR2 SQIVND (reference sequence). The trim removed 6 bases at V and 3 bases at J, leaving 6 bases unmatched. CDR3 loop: CASRRGTGLYNEQFF. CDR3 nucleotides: TGTGCCAGTAGGCGTGGGACAGGGCTCTACAATGAGCAGTTCTTC.

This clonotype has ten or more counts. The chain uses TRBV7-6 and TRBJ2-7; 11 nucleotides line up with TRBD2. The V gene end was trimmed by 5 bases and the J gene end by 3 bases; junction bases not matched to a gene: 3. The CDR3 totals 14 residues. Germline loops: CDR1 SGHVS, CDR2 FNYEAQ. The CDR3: CASSATSGVYEQYF. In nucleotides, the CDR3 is TGTGCCAGCAGCGCGACTAGCGGGGTCTACGAGCAGTACTTC.

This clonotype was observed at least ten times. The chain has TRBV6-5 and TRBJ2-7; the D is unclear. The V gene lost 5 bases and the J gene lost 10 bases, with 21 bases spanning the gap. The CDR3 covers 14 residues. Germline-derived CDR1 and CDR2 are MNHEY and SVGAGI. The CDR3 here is CASSDAGSFYEQYF. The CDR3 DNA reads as TGTGCCAGCAGTGATGCTGGGTCTTTCTATGAACAGTACTTC.

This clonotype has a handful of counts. This CDR3 reads CASSLGPPGQTIYEQYF. Here the CDR3 DNA reads TGTGCCAGCAGCTTAGGGCCACCCGGACAGACAATCTACGAGCAGTACTTC. This chain joins TRBV11-2 and TRBJ2-7; the D gene is possibly TRBD1 (6 bases). CDR1 SGHAT and CDR2 FQNNGV come from the germline V gene. Trimming removed 1 base from V and 3 bases from J, with 19 bases in between. The CDR3 is 17 amino acids.

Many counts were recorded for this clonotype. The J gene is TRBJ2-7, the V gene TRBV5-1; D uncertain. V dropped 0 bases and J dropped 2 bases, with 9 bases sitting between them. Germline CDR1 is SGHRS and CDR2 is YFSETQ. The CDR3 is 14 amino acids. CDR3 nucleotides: TGCGCCAGCAGCTTGGCTTCCCAACCCTACGAGCAGTACTTC. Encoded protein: CASSLASQPYEQYF.

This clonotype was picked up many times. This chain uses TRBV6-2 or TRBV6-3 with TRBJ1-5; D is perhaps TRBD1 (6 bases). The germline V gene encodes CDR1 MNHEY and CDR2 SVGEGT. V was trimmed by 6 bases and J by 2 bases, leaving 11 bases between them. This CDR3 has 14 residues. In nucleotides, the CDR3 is TGTGCCAGCAGAACAGGGTCGGGCAATCAGCCCCAGCATTTT. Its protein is CASRTGSGNQPQHF.

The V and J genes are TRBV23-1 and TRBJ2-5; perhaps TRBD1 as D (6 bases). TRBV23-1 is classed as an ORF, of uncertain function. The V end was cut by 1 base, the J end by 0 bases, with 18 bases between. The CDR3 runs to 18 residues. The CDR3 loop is CASSQLPRKRTDQETQYF. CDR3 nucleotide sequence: TGCGCCAGCAGTCAATTACCCCGGAAAAGGACAGACCAAGAGACCCAGTACTTC.

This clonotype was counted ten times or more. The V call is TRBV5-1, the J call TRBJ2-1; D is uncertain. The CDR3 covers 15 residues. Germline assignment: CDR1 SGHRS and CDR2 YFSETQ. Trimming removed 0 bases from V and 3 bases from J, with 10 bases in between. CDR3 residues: CASSLAARNYNEQFF. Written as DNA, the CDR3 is TGCGCCAGCAGCTTGGCCGCCAGAAACTACAATGAGCAGTTCTTC.

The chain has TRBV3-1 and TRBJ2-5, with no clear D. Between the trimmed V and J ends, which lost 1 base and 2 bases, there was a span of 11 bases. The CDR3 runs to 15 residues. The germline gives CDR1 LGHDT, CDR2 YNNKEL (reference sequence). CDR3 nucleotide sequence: TGTGCCAGCAGCCAAGTTCTCCAGGAACAAGAGACCCAGTACTTC. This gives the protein CASSQVLQEQETQYF.

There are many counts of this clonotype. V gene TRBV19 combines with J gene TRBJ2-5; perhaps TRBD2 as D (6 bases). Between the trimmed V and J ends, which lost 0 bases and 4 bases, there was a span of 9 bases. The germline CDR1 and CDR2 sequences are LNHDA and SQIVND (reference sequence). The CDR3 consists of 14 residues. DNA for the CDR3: TGTGCCAGTAGTATAGAGGAGGGTCGAGAGACCCAGTACTTC. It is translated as CASSIEEGRETQYF.

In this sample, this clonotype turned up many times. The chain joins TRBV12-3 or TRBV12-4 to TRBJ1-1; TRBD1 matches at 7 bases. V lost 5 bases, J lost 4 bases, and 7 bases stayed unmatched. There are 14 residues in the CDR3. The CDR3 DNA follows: TGTGCCAGCAGTGGAGACAGGGTGGGCACTGAAGCTTTCTTT. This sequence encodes CASSGDRVGTEAFF.

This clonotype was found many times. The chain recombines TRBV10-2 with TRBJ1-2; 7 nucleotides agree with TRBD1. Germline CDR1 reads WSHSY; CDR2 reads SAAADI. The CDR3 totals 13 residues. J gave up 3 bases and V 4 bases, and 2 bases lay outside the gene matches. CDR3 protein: CASSVGTDYGYTF. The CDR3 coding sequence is TGCGCCAGCAGTGTGGGGACAGACTATGGCTACACCTTC.

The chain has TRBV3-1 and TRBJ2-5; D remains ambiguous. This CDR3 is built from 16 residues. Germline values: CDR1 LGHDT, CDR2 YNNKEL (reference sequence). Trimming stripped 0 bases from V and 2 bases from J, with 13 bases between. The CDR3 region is CASSQETRRPQETQYF. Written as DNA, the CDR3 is TGTGCCAGCAGCCAAGAAACAAGGCGGCCGCAAGAGACCCAGTACTTC.

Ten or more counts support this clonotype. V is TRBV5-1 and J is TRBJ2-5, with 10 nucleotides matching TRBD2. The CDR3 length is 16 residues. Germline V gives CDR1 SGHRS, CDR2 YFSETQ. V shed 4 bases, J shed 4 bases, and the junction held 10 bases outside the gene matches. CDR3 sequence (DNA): TGCGCCAGCAGCGTGGCTAGCGGGAGTTCATTAGAGACCCAGTACTTC. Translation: CASSVASGSSLETQYF.